The rows below give T cell receptor beta chains drawn from one sample of a study of T cell repertoires in cytomegalovirus infection. Each CDR3 protein gets one entry after TCRdb re-called the reads with MiXCR. Of roughly 200,000 distinct CDR3 sequences listed, about a tenth are singletons. The sequencing sample was made of PBMCs. These receptors originate from a human donor in good health (CMV status not recorded). Some clones in this sample may be carry-over from other donors' samples. The conserved cysteine and the conserved F or W are not part of the CDR3 here. Each record gives: CDR3 protein, J gene, V gene.

ASSRDRLWDEQF,TRBJ2-1,TRBV7-2
ASSEGTPGNTIY,TRBJ1-3,TRBV2
SARGDSLNEAF,TRBJ1-1,TRBV20-1
ASSWDRGTEAF,TRBJ1-1,TRBV6-6
ASSVLWGEGNQPQH,TRBJ1-5,TRBV11-2
ASRRQGVHGYT,TRBJ1-2,TRBV12-3/TRBV12-4
ASSPSRVFDEQY,TRBJ2-7,TRBV18
SVAGQNEKLF,TRBJ1-4,TRBV29-1
ASSLGGRASREQY,TRBJ2-7,TRBV7-8
ASSFGRGITGELF,TRBJ2-2,TRBV28
ASSYRTSGENIQY,TRBJ2-4,TRBV7-2
ASSLGTNEQF,TRBJ2-1,TRBV12-3/TRBV12-4
ASSWGGTGIYEQY,TRBJ2-7,TRBV28
ASSGRPGTLRELF,TRBJ2-2,TRBV9
ASSPPRGVPDTQY,TRBJ2-3,TRBV11-2
ARRGAGWAF,TRBJ1-1,TRBV19
SAMGQGRNEQF,TRBJ2-1,TRBV20-1
ASSPSGETAEAF,TRBJ1-1,TRBV5-6
ASSAQGAGGYT,TRBJ1-2,TRBV12-3/TRBV12-4
ASSLAIAQETQY,TRBJ2-5,TRBV11-2
ASSLRTGNVGYT,TRBJ1-2,TRBV6-1
ATSDLRDYDNEQF,TRBJ2-1,TRBV24-1
ASSLRGSYSYNEQF,TRBJ2-1,TRBV11-2
ASSEGGGANTGELF,TRBJ2-2,TRBV2
ASSIWGQGVNTEAF,TRBJ1-1,TRBV19
ASSHYLTHVGETEAF,TRBJ1-1,TRBV7-8
ASSLELAAFNEQF,TRBJ2-1,TRBV7-2
ASLQRQPVYEQY,TRBJ2-7,TRBV2
ATTLAGGLEETQY,TRBJ2-5,TRBV7-8
ASSQHLGSSGGAHEQF,TRBJ2-1,TRBV4-3
ASSLVDRSQETQY,TRBJ2-5,TRBV7-2
ASRGHRGSYEQY,TRBJ2-7,TRBV28
ASSSRSGNNSPLH,TRBJ1-6,TRBV7-6
ASSLGQSQIGYT,TRBJ1-2,TRBV5-4
SVAGARELF,TRBJ2-2,TRBV29-1
ASNFRGVRTEAF,TRBJ1-1,TRBV28
ASSEGFDNTDTQY,TRBJ2-3,TRBV6-1
ASSLAPAGGQETQY,TRBJ2-5,TRBV5-1
ASSFGPNTEAF,TRBJ1-1,TRBV27
ASSYVGKDEQY,TRBJ2-7,TRBV6-2/TRBV6-3
ASSKGRGSNQPQH,TRBJ1-5,TRBV28
ATSRGERAEQF,TRBJ2-1,TRBV15
ASSGIQGQETQY,TRBJ2-5,TRBV7-6
ASSPWSGPPYNEQF,TRBJ2-1,TRBV7-2
ASSPGTTITDTQY,TRBJ2-3,TRBV7-2
ASSRLTGGSKDTQY,TRBJ2-3,TRBV7-2
ASTAGTGGHGYGYT,TRBJ1-2,TRBV5-1
ATSRDFNPPGNEQF,TRBJ2-1,TRBV15
ASRPTGDPYNEQF,TRBJ2-1,TRBV5-1
ASSSAGLRQGSNQPQH,TRBJ1-5,TRBV28
ASSLGVRVSSYNEQF,TRBJ2-1,TRBV7-9
ASSRGRLATGELF,TRBJ2-2,TRBV4-3
ASTWDRGNTEAF,TRBJ1-1,TRBV5-1
ASSGGAGGLLNTGELF,TRBJ2-2,TRBV5-1
ASSDGGDHMEKLF,TRBJ1-4,TRBV6-4
ASSQDLDFSNQPQH,TRBJ1-5,TRBV4-3
ASSWGRTNEQF,TRBJ2-1,TRBV5-6
SVGTGGGTDTQY,TRBJ2-3,TRBV29-1
ASSIFMAQSDTQY,TRBJ2-3,TRBV19
ASSPGTSGHLDTQY,TRBJ2-3,TRBV7-9